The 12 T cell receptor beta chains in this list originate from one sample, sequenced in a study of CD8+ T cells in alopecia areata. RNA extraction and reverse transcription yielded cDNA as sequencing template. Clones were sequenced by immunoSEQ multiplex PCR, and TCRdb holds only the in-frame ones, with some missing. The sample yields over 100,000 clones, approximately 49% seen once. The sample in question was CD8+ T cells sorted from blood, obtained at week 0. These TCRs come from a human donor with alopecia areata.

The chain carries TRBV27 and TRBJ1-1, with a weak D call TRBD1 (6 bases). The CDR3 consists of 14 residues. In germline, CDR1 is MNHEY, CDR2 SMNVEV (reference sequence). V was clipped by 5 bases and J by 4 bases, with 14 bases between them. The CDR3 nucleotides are TGTGCCAGCAGTGCGCAGAAAGGGGGCACTGAAGCTTTCTTT. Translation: CASSAQKGGTEAFF.

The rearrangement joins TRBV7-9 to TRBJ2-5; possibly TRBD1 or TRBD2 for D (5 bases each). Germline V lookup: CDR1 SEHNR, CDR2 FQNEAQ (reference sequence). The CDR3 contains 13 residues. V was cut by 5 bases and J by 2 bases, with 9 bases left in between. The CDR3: CASSRDEQETQYF. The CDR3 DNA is TGTGCCAGCAGCCGGGACGAGCAAGAGACCCAGTACTTC.

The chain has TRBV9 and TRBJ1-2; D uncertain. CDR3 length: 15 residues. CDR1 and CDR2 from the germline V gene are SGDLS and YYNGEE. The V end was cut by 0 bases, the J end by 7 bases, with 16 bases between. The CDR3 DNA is TGTGCCAGCAGCGTAGACACCGGGTCGGGAACTGGCTACACCTTC. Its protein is CASSVDTGSGTGYTF.

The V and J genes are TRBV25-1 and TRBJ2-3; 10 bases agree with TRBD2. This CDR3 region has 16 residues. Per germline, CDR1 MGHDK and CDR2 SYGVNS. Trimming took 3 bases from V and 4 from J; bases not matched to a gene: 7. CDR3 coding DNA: TGTGCCAGCAGTGAGATGAGCGGGGGGGCCTCAGATACGCAGTATTTT. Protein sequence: CASSEMSGGASDTQYF.

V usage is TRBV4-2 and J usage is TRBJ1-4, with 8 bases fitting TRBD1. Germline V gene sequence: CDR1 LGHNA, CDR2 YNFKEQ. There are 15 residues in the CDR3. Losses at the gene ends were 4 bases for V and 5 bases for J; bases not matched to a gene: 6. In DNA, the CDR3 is TGTGCCAGCAGCCTCGGGACAGGACAGAATGAAAAACTGTTTTTT. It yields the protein CASSLGTGQNEKLFF.

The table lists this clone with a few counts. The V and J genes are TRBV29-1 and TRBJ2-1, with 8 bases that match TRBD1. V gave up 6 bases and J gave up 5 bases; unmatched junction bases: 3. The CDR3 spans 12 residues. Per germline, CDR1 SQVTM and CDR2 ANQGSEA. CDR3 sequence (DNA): TGCAGCGTGGGACAGGAGAACAATGAGCAGTTCTTC. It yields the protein CSVGQENNEQFF.

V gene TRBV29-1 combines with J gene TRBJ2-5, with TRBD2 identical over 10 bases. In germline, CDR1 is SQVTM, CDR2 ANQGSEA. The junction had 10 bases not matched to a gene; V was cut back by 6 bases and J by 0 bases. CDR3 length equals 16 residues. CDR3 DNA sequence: TGCAGCGTCGAGGTCGACACTAGCGGGAACCAAGAGACCCAGTACTTC. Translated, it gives CSVEVDTSGNQETQYF.

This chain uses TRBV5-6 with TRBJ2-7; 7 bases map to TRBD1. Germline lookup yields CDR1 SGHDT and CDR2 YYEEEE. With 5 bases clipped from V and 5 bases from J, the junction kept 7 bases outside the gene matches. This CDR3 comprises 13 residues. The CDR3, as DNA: TGTGCCAGCAGTTTTGACAGGGCCAACGAGCAGTACTTC. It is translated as CASSFDRANEQYF.

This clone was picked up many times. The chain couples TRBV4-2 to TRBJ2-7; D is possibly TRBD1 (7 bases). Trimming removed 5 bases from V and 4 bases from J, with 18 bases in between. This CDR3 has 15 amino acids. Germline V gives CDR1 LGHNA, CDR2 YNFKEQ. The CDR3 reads CASSYTRGVLYEQYF. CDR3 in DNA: TGTGCCAGCAGCTACACCAGGGGGGTATTATACGAGCAGTACTTC.

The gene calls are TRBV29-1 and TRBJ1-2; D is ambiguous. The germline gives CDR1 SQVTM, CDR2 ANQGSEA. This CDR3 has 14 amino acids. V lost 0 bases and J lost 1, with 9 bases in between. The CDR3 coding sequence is TGCAGCGTTGAAGATCAGAACAGTAACTATGGCTACACCTTC. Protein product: CSVEDQNSNYGYTF.

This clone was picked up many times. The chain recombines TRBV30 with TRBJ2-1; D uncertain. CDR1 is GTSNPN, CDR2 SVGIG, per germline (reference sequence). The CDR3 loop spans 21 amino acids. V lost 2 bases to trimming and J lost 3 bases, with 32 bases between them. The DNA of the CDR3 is TGTGCCTGGAGTCCCTTTCGTCCGGCTAGACCCTACTCCCTTCTCTACAATGAGCAGTTCTTC. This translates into CAWSPFRPARPYSLLYNEQFF. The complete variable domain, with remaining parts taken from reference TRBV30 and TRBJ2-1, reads SQTIHQWPATLVQPVGSPLSLECTVEGTSNPNLYWYRQAAGRGLQLLFYSVGIGQISSEVPQNLSASRPQDRQFILSSKKLLLSDSGFYLCAWSPFRPARPYSLLYNEQFFGPGTRLTVL.

DNA for the CDR3: TGTGCCTGGGGGTGGGCCGTAGAGACCCAGTACTTC. It specifies CAWGWAVETQYF. The chain is built from TRBV30 and TRBJ2-5; D gene ambiguous. Trimming took 5 bases from V and 4 from J, leaving 11 bases between them. This CDR3 is built from 12 residues. CDR1 and CDR2 from the germline V gene are GTSNPN and SVGIG (reference sequence).